This T cell receptor (beta chain) was identified during a study of beta chain features in type 1 diabetes. Whole-study findings and limits: Moderate but significant shortening of TCRB CDR3s was recorded in all four CD4+ subsets from Type 1 diabetes patients.

cDNA synthesis used the whole RNA isolate, giving expressed TCRB sequences. Data came from immunoSEQ multiplex PCR; TCRdb stores just in-frame clones and leaves some out. The profile shows 300,000 to 350,000 clones, roughly a tenth of them singletons. For this clone: Its antigen is still unknown.

The CDR3 extends over 13 amino acids. The germline CDR1 and CDR2 sequences are SEHNR and FQNEAQ (reference sequence). Trimming cost V 5 bases and J 1 base, with 8 bases left between them. The genes are TRBV7-9 and TRBJ1-1; tentatively, D is TRBD1 (5 bases). Sequencing was carried out using central memory CD4+ T cells from blood. The sequence came from a man in his thirties or forties with type 1 diabetes. CDR3 residues: CASSRQKNTEAFF. CDR3 DNA: TGTGCCAGCAGCCGACAGAAGAACACTGAAGCTTTCTTT.